Listed below are T cell receptor beta chains from one sample, sequenced in a study of T-cell memory formation after mild COVID-19. MiXCR, run by TCRdb on the 5' RACE reads, gives a single entry per CDR3 protein. This sample has 250,000 to 300,000 distinct CDR3 sequences; 15% to 20% occur once, and the top ten carry around 23%. The specimen was PBMCs or a T cell subset sorted from them (not recorded which). These receptors originate from a man younger than 35 who had mild COVID-19 (a few samples of this study predate the infection). Cell type and time point are not known. CDR3s include the opening cysteine and the closing phenylalanine or tryptophan. Each record gives: CDR3 protein, CDR3 DNA, J gene, clone size, V gene, D gene. D genes are given only for firm matches. The size of a clone is reported for some rows only, either as once, few or many, or as a class for expanded clones.

CDR3 protein: CASRESSYNSPLHF; CDR3 DNA: TGTGCCAGCAGGGAGAGCTCCTATAATTCACCCCTCCACTTT; J gene: TRBJ1-6; clone size: few; V gene: TRBV2; D gene: NA
CDR3 protein: CASSFSSNQPQHF; CDR3 DNA: TGCGCCAGCAGCTTTAGCAGCAATCAGCCCCAGCATTTT; J gene: TRBJ1-5; clone size: many; V gene: TRBV5-1; D gene: NA
CDR3 protein: CASKDRGRRNYGYTF; CDR3 DNA: TGTGCCAGTAAGGACCGGGGCCGCCGCAACTATGGCTACACCTTC; J gene: TRBJ1-2; clone size: NA; V gene: TRBV19; D gene: NA
CDR3 protein: CASSLLGQDGYTF; CDR3 DNA: TGCGCCAGCAGCTTGTTGGGGCAGGATGGCTACACCTTC; J gene: TRBJ1-2; clone size: NA; V gene: TRBV5-1; D gene: NA
CDR3 protein: CASSYYQRGVSETQYF; CDR3 DNA: TGTGCCAGCAGTTATTACCAGCGGGGGGTGTCGGAGACCCAGTACTTC; J gene: TRBJ2-5; clone size: NA; V gene: TRBV6-2/TRBV6-3; D gene: TRBD2
CDR3 protein: CSADPGQSSYEQYF; CDR3 DNA: TGCAGTGCCGACCCGGGACAGAGCTCCTACGAGCAGTACTTC; J gene: TRBJ2-7; clone size: many; V gene: TRBV20-1; D gene: TRBD1
CDR3 protein: CSVSSGSTDTQYF; CDR3 DNA: TGCAGCGTGTCTAGCGGATCCACAGATACGCAGTATTTT; J gene: TRBJ2-3; clone size: few; V gene: TRBV29-1; D gene: TRBD2
CDR3 protein: CASSQDPPLGVTDTQYF; CDR3 DNA: TGCGCCAGCAGCCAAGACCCACCCCTAGGCGTCACAGATACGCAGTATTTT; J gene: TRBJ2-3; clone size: NA; V gene: TRBV4-1; D gene: NA
CDR3 protein: CASSDHAGIPAKNIQYF; CDR3 DNA: TGTGCCAGCAGTGATCATGCAGGGATCCCGGCCAAAAACATTCAGTACTTC; J gene: TRBJ2-4; clone size: few; V gene: TRBV2; D gene: NA
CDR3 protein: CASSQESRGRGYTF; CDR3 DNA: TGCGCCAGCAGCCAAGAATCCCGGGGTCGGGGCTACACCTTC; J gene: TRBJ1-2; clone size: few; V gene: TRBV4-1; D gene: NA
CDR3 protein: CASSPKVLWGDPTDTQYF; CDR3 DNA: TGTGCCAGCAGTCCAAAAGTTTTGTGGGGGGACCCCACAGATACGCAGTATTTT; J gene: TRBJ2-3; clone size: NA; V gene: TRBV12-3/TRBV12-4; D gene: NA
CDR3 protein: CASSYSIADKDTEAFF; CDR3 DNA: TGTGCCAGCAGTTACTCGATAGCGGACAAAGACACTGAAGCTTTCTTT; J gene: TRBJ1-1; clone size: few; V gene: TRBV6-5; D gene: NA
CDR3 protein: CSARQNTEAFF; CDR3 DNA: TGCAGTGCTAGACAGAACACTGAAGCTTTCTTT; J gene: TRBJ1-1; clone size: few; V gene: TRBV20-1; D gene: NA
CDR3 protein: CASSDRGNDYGYTF; CDR3 DNA: TGTGCCAGCAGTGACAGGGGAAACGACTATGGCTACACCTTC; J gene: TRBJ1-2; clone size: many; V gene: TRBV6-1; D gene: NA
CDR3 protein: CASSQGAGTGGISPLHF; CDR3 DNA: TGCGCCAGCAGCCAAGGGGCCGGGACAGGGGGCATTTCACCCCTCCACTTT; J gene: TRBJ1-6; clone size: NA; V gene: TRBV4-3; D gene: TRBD1
CDR3 protein: CASSQDDGGSDTQYF; CDR3 DNA: TGCGCCAGCAGCCAAGATGACGGGGGGTCAGATACGCAGTATTTT; J gene: TRBJ2-3; clone size: few; V gene: TRBV4-3; D gene: TRBD2
CDR3 protein: CAISVVRGETGELFF; CDR3 DNA: TGTGCCATCAGTGTGGTACGGGGAGAAACCGGGGAGCTGTTTTTT; J gene: TRBJ2-2; clone size: few; V gene: TRBV10-3; D gene: NA
CDR3 protein: CASRQGPDTEAFF; CDR3 DNA: TGTGCCAGCAGACAGGGGCCGGACACTGAAGCTTTCTTT; J gene: TRBJ1-1; clone size: NA; V gene: TRBV7-6; D gene: TRBD1
CDR3 protein: CASSLALVGSGEKLFF; CDR3 DNA: TGTGCCAGCAGCTTAGCGCTAGTGGGAAGTGGTGAAAAACTGTTTTTT; J gene: TRBJ1-4; clone size: NA; V gene: TRBV7-2; D gene: NA
CDR3 protein: CASSLAVQAGTGKSPLHF; CDR3 DNA: TGTGCCAGCAGCTTAGCGGTCCAAGCCGGGACAGGGAAATCACCCCTCCACTTT; J gene: TRBJ1-6; clone size: few; V gene: TRBV7-8; D gene: TRBD1
CDR3 protein: CASSLLDTQYF; CDR3 DNA: TGTGCCAGCAGCTTATTAGATACGCAGTATTTT; J gene: TRBJ2-3; clone size: many; V gene: TRBV7-9; D gene: NA
CDR3 protein: CSVDRAKNTEAFF; CDR3 DNA: TGCAGCGTTGACAGGGCCAAGAACACTGAAGCTTTCTTT; J gene: TRBJ1-1; clone size: few; V gene: TRBV29-1; D gene: NA
CDR3 protein: CSARDEGGLSTFF; CDR3 DNA: TGCAGTGCTAGAGATGAAGGAGGGTTGTCGACTTTCTTT; J gene: TRBJ1-1; clone size: many; V gene: TRBV20-1; D gene: NA
CDR3 protein: CASSARQGAEAFF; CDR3 DNA: TGTGCCAGCAGTGCGAGACAGGGCGCTGAAGCTTTCTTT; J gene: TRBJ1-1; clone size: NA; V gene: TRBV12-3/TRBV12-4; D gene: TRBD1
CDR3 protein: CASSSPPGEETQYF; CDR3 DNA: TGTGCCAGCAGTTCCCCTCCGGGAGAAGAGACCCAGTACTTC; J gene: TRBJ2-5; clone size: many; V gene: TRBV6-5; D gene: NA
CDR3 protein: CSSSGEDRNGYTF; CDR3 DNA: TGTTCCAGCTCAGGTGAGGACAGAAATGGCTACACCTTC; J gene: TRBJ1-2; clone size: NA; V gene: TRBV18; D gene: NA
CDR3 protein: CASSLAGQGIIQPQHF; CDR3 DNA: TGTGCCAGCAGCCTAGCGGGACAGGGGATCATTCAGCCCCAGCATTTT; J gene: TRBJ1-5; clone size: few; V gene: TRBV7-2; D gene: TRBD1
CDR3 protein: CASSGWKITGELFF; CDR3 DNA: TGTGCCAGCAGTGGATGGAAGATCACCGGGGAGCTGTTTTTT; J gene: TRBJ2-2; clone size: NA; V gene: TRBV2; D gene: NA
CDR3 protein: CASSIPTGTATGELFF; CDR3 DNA: TGTGCCAGTAGTATACCCACCGGGACAGCGACCGGGGAGCTGTTTTTT; J gene: TRBJ2-2; clone size: NA; V gene: TRBV19; D gene: TRBD1
CDR3 protein: CASSGTGFYQPQHF; CDR3 DNA: TGTGCCAGCAGCGGGACAGGGTTTTATCAGCCCCAGCATTTT; J gene: TRBJ1-5; clone size: few; V gene: TRBV9; D gene: TRBD1
CDR3 protein: CASSRLAAEQFF; CDR3 DNA: TGTGCCAGCAGTCGACTAGCCGCTGAGCAGTTCTTC; J gene: TRBJ2-1; clone size: NA; V gene: TRBV6-2/TRBV6-3; D gene: TRBD2
CDR3 protein: CASSYGANQPQHF; CDR3 DNA: TGTGCCAGCAGTTACGGGGCTAATCAGCCCCAGCATTTT; J gene: TRBJ1-5; clone size: few; V gene: TRBV6-5; D gene: NA
CDR3 protein: CASSKTSGGAGETQYF; CDR3 DNA: TGTGCCAGCAGCAAGACTAGCGGGGGGGCCGGAGAGACCCAGTACTTC; J gene: TRBJ2-5; clone size: few; V gene: TRBV9; D gene: TRBD2
CDR3 protein: CALRGGTEAFF; CDR3 DNA: TGTGCTTTACGAGGGGGCACTGAAGCTTTCTTT; J gene: TRBJ1-1; clone size: many; V gene: TRBV24-1; D gene: NA
CDR3 protein: CSVVWDRENQPQHF; CDR3 DNA: TGCAGCGTGGTATGGGACAGGGAAAATCAGCCCCAGCATTTT; J gene: TRBJ1-5; clone size: NA; V gene: TRBV29-1; D gene: TRBD1
CDR3 protein: CASSPIQGMNTEAFF; CDR3 DNA: TGTGCCAGCAGCCCAATACAGGGGATGAACACTGAAGCTTTCTTT; J gene: TRBJ1-1; clone size: NA; V gene: TRBV5-5; D gene: TRBD1
CDR3 protein: CASSQSVFTGGETQYF; CDR3 DNA: TGCGCCAGCAGCCAGAGTGTATTCACGGGAGGGGAGACCCAGTACTTC; J gene: TRBJ2-5; clone size: many; V gene: TRBV4-3; D gene: TRBD2
CDR3 protein: CASQGQVNTGELFF; CDR3 DNA: TGCGCCAGCCAGGGACAGGTGAACACCGGGGAGCTGTTTTTT; J gene: TRBJ2-2; clone size: few; V gene: TRBV5-1; D gene: TRBD1
CDR3 protein: CAIMTTDTQYF; CDR3 DNA: TGTGCCATCATGACGACAGATACGCAGTATTTT; J gene: TRBJ2-3; clone size: few; V gene: TRBV10-3; D gene: NA
CDR3 protein: CSVGGEFNYGYTF; CDR3 DNA: TGCAGCGTTGGAGGGGAATTTAACTATGGCTACACCTTC; J gene: TRBJ1-2; clone size: NA; V gene: TRBV29-1; D gene: NA
CDR3 protein: CSVEGLELTDTQYF; CDR3 DNA: TGCAGCGTTGAAGGTCTAGAACTAACAGATACGCAGTATTTT; J gene: TRBJ2-3; clone size: few; V gene: TRBV29-1; D gene: NA
CDR3 protein: CASSPYSGTEAFF; CDR3 DNA: TGTGCCAGCAGCCCCTATAGCGGTACTGAAGCTTTCTTT; J gene: TRBJ1-1; clone size: NA; V gene: TRBV5-5; D gene: NA
CDR3 protein: CASSLVLAGGSSSYNEQFF; CDR3 DNA: TGTGCCAGCAGCTTAGTGTTAGCGGGGGGTAGTAGCTCCTACAATGAGCAGTTCTTC; J gene: TRBJ2-1; clone size: few; V gene: TRBV7-8; D gene: TRBD2
CDR3 protein: CSARDRGATNEKLFF; CDR3 DNA: TGCAGTGCTAGAGACCGGGGTGCAACTAATGAAAAACTGTTTTTT; J gene: TRBJ1-4; clone size: few; V gene: TRBV20-1; D gene: NA